The 18 T cell receptor beta chains reported below all come from one sample, sequenced in a study of cytomegalovirus exposure and HLA in healthy donors. The PCR used 60 Vbeta and 13 Jbeta primers. Only in-frame clones appear in the TCRdb table, and some are missing; sequencing was by immunoSEQ multiplex PCR. The sample consists of tens of thousands of clones, approximately 57% of them appearing once. What was sequenced was PBMCs. All receptors derive from a young woman in good health and CMV-seronegative.

This chain joins TRBV27 and TRBJ2-7; a possible D gene is TRBD1 (5 bases). CDR1 is MNHEY, CDR2 SMNVEV, per germline (reference sequence). V gave up 3 bases and J gave up 6 bases, with 12 bases separating them. The CDR3 covers 13 residues. In DNA form, the CDR3 reads TGTGCCAGCAGTTTGCAGGGCCCTAGCGAGCAGTACTTC. The encoded protein is CASSLQGPSEQYF.

There are a few counts of this clone. This chain uses TRBV7-7 with TRBJ2-1, with TRBD2 matching 14 bases. The length of the CDR3 is 15 residues. Trimming at V came to 4 bases and at J to 10 bases, leaving 6 bases not matched to a gene. Germline lookup yields CDR1 SSHAT and CDR2 FNYEAQ (reference sequence). Here the CDR3 reads CASSSSTSGRGEQFF. As DNA, the CDR3 is TGTGCCAGCAGCTCGTCGACTAGCGGGAGGGGAGAGCAGTTCTTC. The full variable domain, completed using reference TRBV7-7 and TRBJ2-1, is GAGVSQSPRYKVTKRGQDVTLRCDPISSHATLYWYQQALGQGPEFLTYFNYEAQPDKSGLPSDRFSAERPEGSISTLTIQRTEQRDSAMYRCASSSSTSGRGEQFFGPGTRLTVL.

The chain carries TRBV4-1 and TRBJ2-7, with D tentatively TRBD1 (5 bases). Trimming stripped 1 base from V and 3 bases from J, with 16 bases between. There are 16 residues in the CDR3. Germline lookup yields CDR1 MGHRA and CDR2 YSYEKL. CDR3 bases: TGCGCCAGCAGCCAAGGATCAGGGCATGGGATCTACGAGCAGTACTTC. Translation gives CASSQGSGHGIYEQYF.

In its sample, this clone was seen a few times. This chain joins TRBV6-6 and TRBJ1-1; possibly TRBD1 for D (5 bases). The V gene's germline CDR1 is MNHNY and CDR2 SVGAGI (reference sequence). V lost 5 bases and J 4 bases, leaving 5 bases between the germline ends. The CDR3 covers 11 residues. In DNA, the CDR3 is TGTGCCAGCAGTGGGGCCACTGAAGCTTTCTTT. Translating it yields CASSGATEAFF.

The V call is TRBV28, the J call TRBJ1-2; 12 nucleotides line up with TRBD1. This CDR3 has 15 amino acids. CDR1 is MDHEN, CDR2 SYDVKM, per germline. After removal of 6 bases from V and 7 bases from J, the junction contained 9 bases not matched to a gene. CDR3 sequence (DNA): TGTGCCAGCAGATTAGGGGGACAGGGGGCGGGTGGCTACACCTTC. It yields the protein CASRLGGQGAGGYTF.

The chain recombines TRBV6-5 with TRBJ1-5; 7 bases agree with TRBD1. Germline loops: CDR1 MNHEY, CDR2 SVGAGI. CDR3 length equals 13 residues. V shed 10 bases, J shed 4 bases, and the junction held 7 bases outside the gene matches. CDR3 DNA: TGTGCCACTTCTTTCAGGGGGAATCAGCCCCAGCATTTT. Translated, it gives CATSFRGNQPQHF.

The chain links TRBV19 to TRBJ1-2; no clear D. Germline CDR1 is LNHDA and CDR2 is SQIVND (reference sequence). The CDR3 runs 14 residues. Trimming pared 5 bases from V and 4 bases from J, leaving 14 bases between. The CDR3 region is CASSVGLSFYGYTF. As DNA, the CDR3 is TGTGCCAGTAGTGTTGGGCTCTCCTTCTATGGCTACACCTTC.

The J gene is TRBJ2-7, the V gene TRBV29-1, with D perhaps matching TRBD2 (6 bases). CDR1 is SQVTM, CDR2 ANQGSEA, per germline. This CDR3 contains 12 residues. V lost 7 bases and J 6 bases, leaving 16 bases between the germline ends. The CDR3 loop reads CSGDGGQCEQYF. The CDR3 nucleotides read TGCAGCGGGGACGGAGGGCAATGCGAGCAGTACTTC.

The chain carries TRBV29-1 and TRBJ1-2, with TRBD1 as a possible D gene (5 bases). V dropped 7 bases and J dropped 6 bases, with 12 bases sitting between them. CDR1 and CDR2 from the germline V gene are SQVTM and ANQGSEA. This CDR3 has 11 amino acids. CDR3 DNA: TGCAGCGCCCGAGGAGGGGATGGCTACACCTTC. It yields the protein CSARGGDGYTF.

This clone was counted only a few times. The chain joins TRBV6-1 to TRBJ1-5; 8 bases are a match to TRBD1. The germline V gene has CDR1 MNHNS and CDR2 SASEGT. The CDR3 consists of 14 residues. V lost 8 bases and J lost 6; bases outside the gene matches: 9. CDR3 sequence reads: CASRRTGPSQPQHF. The CDR3 region has the DNA TGTGCCAGCCGACGGACAGGGCCAAGTCAGCCCCAGCATTTT.

This clone has more than one count but fewer than ten. V and J are TRBV6-5 and TRBJ1-5; D possibly corresponds to TRBD1 (6 bases). Per germline, CDR1 MNHEY and CDR2 SVGAGI. The CDR3 runs 13 residues. Deletions cut 5 bases from V and 9 bases from J, with 14 bases between. The CDR3 DNA sequence: TGTGCCAGCAGTCGGACAGAACCGGGGCCCCAGCATTTT. This gives the protein CASSRTEPGPQHF.

This chain connects TRBV30 to TRBJ2-3; D possibly corresponds to TRBD2 (6 bases). The CDR3 is 10 residues long. Germline V gene sequence: CDR1 GTSNPN, CDR2 SVGIG (reference sequence). Here the CDR3 reads CAGGADTQYF. DNA of the CDR3: TGTGCTGGCGGGGCAGATACGCAGTATTTT.

Only one count was recorded for this clone. V and J are TRBV6-1 and TRBJ2-3; a weak D match, TRBD1 (5 bases). Germline CDR1 and CDR2: MNHNS and SASEGT. The CDR3 is 13 residues long. Trimming removed 4 bases from V and 1 base from J, with 6 bases in between. CDR3 sequence: CASSGTRTDTQYF. CDR3 DNA: TGTGCCAGCAGTGGGACACGCACAGATACGCAGTATTTT.

J is TRBJ2-7 and V is TRBV13, with 11 bases aligning to TRBD2. V gave up 0 bases and J gave up 6 bases; unmatched junction bases: 4. The CDR3 loop spans 15 amino acids. The germline CDR1 and CDR2 sequences are PRHDT and FYEKMQ (reference sequence). The CDR3 DNA is TGTGCCAGCAGCTTAGGCTTAGCGGGGGGGCTCGAGCAGTACTTC. This codes for CASSLGLAGGLEQYF.

V usage is TRBV28 and J usage is TRBJ1-2; 9 bases agree with TRBD1. The CDR3 is 15 residues long. Unmatched junction bases numbered 11, after V lost 4 bases and J lost 8 bases. The germline V gene has CDR1 MDHEN and CDR2 SYDVKM. DNA for the CDR3: TGTGCCAGCAGTTACCCGCAACAGGGGGCGCTAGGCTACACCTTC. Protein product: CASSYPQQGALGYTF.

The rearrangement links TRBV19 to TRBJ1-2; 8 bases fit TRBD1. Looked up from germline, CDR1 is LNHDA and CDR2 is SQIVND (reference sequence). This CDR3 region has 14 residues. The V segment lost 6 bases and the J segment 7 bases; nucleotides outside the gene matches: 10. In DNA, the CDR3 is TGTGCCAGTAGGCCGATCCAGGGGGCTAGTGGCTACACCTTC. It is translated as CASRPIQGASGYTF.

This clone has only a few counts. This rearrangement joins TRBV4-3 to TRBJ1-2; D gene ambiguous. With 0 bases removed from V and 4 bases from J, the gap between germline ends came to 3 bases. Germline values: CDR1 LGHNA, CDR2 YSLEER. This CDR3 spans 12 amino acids. The CDR3 DNA reads TGCGCCAGCAGCCAAGACGGCTATGGCTACACCTTC. Translating gives CASSQDGYGYTF.

DNA for the CDR3: TGTGCCAGCAGCTTACCTGCTGGGGGCGGCGAGCAGTACTTC. Translation gives CASSLPAGGGEQYF. The chain has TRBV7-9 and TRBJ2-7; possible D gene TRBD1, 6 bases. V lost 2 bases, J lost 6 bases, and 14 bases lay in between. The CDR3 contains 14 residues. The germline V gene has CDR1 SEHNR and CDR2 FQNEAQ (reference sequence). The full variable domain, with the rest looked up from reference TRBV7-9 and TRBJ2-7, is DTGVSQNPRHKITKRGQNVTFRCDPISEHNRLYWYRQTLGQGPEFLTYFQNEAQLEKSRLLSDRFSAERPKGSFSTLEIQRTEQGDSAMYLCASSLPAGGGEQYFGPGTRLTVT.